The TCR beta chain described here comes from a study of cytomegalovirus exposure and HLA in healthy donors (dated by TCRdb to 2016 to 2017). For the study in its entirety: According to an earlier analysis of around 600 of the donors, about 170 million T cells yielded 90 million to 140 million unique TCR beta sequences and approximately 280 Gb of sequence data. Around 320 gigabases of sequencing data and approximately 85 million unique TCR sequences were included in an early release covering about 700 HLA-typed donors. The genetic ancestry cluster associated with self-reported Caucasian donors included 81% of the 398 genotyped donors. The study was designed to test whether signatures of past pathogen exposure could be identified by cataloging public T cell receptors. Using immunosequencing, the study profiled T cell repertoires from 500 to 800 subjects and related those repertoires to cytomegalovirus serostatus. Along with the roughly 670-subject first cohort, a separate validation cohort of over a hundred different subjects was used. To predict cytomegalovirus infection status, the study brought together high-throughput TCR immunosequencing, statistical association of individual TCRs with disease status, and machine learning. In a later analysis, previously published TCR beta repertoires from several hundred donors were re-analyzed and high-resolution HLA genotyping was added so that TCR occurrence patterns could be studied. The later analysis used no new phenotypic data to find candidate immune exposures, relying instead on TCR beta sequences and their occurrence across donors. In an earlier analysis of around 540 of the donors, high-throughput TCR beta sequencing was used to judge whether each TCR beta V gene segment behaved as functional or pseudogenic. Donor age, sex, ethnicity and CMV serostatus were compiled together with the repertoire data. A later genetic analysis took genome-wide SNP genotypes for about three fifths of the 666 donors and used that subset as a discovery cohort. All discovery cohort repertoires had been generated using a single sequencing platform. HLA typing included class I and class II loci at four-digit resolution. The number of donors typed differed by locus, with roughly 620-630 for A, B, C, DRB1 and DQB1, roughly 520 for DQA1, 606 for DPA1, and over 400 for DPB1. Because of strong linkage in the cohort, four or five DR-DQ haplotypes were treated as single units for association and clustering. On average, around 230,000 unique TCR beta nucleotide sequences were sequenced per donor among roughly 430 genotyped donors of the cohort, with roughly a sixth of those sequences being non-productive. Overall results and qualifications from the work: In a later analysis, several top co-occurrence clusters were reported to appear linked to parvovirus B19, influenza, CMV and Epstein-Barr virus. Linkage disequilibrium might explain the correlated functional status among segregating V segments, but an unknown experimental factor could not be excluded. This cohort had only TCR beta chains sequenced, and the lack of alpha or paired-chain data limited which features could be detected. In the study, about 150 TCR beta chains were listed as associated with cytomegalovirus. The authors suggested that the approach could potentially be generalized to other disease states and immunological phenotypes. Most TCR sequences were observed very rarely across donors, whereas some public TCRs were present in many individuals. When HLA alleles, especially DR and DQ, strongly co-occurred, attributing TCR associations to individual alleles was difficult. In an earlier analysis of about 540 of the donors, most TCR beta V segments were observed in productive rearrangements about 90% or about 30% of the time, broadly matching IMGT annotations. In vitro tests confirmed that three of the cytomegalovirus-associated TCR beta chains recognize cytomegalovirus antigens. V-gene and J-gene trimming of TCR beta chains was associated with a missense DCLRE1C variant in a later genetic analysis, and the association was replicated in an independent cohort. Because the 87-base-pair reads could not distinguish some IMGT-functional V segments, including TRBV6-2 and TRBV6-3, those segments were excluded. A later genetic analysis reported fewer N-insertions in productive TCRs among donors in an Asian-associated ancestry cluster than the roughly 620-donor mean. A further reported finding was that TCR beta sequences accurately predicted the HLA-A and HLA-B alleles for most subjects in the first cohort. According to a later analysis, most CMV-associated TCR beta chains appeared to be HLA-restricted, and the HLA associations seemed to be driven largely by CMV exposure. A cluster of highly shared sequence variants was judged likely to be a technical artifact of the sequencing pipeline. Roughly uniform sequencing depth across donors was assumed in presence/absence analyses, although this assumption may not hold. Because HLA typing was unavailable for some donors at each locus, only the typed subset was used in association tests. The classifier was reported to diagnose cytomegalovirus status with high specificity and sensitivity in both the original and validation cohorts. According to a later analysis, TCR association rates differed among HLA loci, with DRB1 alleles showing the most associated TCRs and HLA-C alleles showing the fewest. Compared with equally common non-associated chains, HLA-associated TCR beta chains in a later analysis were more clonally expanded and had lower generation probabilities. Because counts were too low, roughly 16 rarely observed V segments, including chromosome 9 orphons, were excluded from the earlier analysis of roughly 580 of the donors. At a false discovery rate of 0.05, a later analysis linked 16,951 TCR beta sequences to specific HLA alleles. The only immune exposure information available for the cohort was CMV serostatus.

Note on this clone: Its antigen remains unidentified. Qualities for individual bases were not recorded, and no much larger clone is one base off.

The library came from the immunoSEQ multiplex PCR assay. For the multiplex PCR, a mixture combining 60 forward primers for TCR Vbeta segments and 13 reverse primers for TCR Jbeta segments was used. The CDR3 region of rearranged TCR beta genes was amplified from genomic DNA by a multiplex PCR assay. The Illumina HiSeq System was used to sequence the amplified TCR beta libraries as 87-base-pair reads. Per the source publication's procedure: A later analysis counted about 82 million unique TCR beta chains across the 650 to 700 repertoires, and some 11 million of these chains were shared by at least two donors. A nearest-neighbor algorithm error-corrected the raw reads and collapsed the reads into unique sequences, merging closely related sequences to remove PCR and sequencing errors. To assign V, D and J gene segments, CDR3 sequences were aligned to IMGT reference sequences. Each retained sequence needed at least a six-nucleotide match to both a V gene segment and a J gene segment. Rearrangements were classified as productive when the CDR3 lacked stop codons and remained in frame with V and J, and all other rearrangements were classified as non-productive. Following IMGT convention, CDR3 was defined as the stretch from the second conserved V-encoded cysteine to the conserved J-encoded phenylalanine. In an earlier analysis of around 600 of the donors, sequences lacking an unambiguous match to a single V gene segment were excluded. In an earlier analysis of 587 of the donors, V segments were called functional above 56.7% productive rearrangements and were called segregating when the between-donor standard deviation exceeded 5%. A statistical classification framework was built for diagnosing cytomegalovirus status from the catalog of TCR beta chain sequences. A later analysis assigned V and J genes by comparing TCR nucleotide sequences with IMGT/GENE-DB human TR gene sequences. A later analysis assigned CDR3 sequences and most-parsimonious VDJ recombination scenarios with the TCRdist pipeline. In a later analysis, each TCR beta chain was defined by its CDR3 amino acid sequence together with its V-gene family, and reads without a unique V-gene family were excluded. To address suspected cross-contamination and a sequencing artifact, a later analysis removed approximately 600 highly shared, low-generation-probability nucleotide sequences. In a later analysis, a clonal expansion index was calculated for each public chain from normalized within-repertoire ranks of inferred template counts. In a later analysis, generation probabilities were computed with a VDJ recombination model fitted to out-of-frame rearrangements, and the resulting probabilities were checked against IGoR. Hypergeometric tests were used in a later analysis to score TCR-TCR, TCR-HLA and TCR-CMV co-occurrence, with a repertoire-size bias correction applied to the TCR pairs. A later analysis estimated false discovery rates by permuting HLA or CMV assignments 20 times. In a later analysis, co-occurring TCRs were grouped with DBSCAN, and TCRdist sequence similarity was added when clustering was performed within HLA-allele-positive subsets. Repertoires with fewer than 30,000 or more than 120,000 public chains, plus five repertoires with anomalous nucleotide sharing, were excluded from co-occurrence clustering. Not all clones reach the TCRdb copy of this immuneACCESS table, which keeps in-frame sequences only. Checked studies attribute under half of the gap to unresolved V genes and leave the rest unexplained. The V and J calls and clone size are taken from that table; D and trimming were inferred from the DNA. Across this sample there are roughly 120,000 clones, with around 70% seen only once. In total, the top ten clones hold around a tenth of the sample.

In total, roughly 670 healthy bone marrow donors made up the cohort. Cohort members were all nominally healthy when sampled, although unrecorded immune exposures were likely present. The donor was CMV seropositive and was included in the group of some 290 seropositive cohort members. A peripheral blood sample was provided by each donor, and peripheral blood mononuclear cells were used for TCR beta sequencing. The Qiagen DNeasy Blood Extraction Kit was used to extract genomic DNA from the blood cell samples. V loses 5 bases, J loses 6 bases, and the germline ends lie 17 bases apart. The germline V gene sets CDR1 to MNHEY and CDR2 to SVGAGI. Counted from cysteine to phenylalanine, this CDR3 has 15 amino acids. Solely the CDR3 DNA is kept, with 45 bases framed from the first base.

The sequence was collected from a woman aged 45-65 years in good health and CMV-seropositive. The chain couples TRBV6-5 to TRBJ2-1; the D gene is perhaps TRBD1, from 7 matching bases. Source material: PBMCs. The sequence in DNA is TGTGCCAGCAGTGCCCCCTCCCAGGGGGGCAATGAGCAGTTCTTC. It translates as CASSAPSQGGNEQFF.